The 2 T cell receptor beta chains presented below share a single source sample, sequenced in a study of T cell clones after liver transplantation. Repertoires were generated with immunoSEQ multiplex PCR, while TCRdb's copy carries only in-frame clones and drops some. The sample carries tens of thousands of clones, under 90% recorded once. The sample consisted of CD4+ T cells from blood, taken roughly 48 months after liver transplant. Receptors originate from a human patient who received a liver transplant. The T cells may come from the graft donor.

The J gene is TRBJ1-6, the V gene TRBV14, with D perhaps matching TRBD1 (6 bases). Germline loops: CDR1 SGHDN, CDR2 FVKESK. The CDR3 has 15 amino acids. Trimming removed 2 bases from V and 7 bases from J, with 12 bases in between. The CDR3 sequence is CASSQYLGGNSPLHF. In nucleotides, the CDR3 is TGTGCCAGCAGCCAATATTTAGGGGGGAATTCACCCCTCCACTTT. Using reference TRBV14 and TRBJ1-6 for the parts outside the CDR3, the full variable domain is EAGVTQFPSHSVIEKGQTVTLRCDPISGHDNLYWYRRVMGKEIKFLLHFVKESKQDESGMPNNRFLAERTGGTYSTLKVQPAELEDSGVYFCASSQYLGGNSPLHFGNGTRLTVT.

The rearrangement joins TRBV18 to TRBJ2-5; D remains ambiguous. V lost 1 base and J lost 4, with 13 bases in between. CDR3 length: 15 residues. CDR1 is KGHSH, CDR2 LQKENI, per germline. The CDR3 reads CASSPQTATRETQYF. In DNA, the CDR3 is TGTGCCAGCTCACCACAAACTGCCACCCGAGAGACCCAGTACTTC.